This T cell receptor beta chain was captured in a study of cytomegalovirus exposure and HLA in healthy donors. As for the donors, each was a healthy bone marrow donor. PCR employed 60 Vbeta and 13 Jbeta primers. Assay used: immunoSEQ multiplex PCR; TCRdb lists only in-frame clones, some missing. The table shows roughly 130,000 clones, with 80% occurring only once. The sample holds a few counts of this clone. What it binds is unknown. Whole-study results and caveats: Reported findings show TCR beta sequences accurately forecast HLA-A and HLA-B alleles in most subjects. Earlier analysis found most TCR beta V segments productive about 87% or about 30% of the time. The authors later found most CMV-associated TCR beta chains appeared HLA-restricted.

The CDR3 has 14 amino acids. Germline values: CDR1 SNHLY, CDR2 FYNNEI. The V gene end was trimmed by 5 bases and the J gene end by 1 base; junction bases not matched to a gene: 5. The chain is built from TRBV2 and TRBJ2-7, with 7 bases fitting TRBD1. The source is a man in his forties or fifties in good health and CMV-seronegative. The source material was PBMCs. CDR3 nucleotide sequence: TGTGCCAGCAGTATACCGGGACAGTCCTACGAGCAGTACTTC. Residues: CASSIPGQSYEQYF.